The 8 T cell receptor beta chains presented below share a single source sample, sequenced in a study of vaccination and CD4 T cells after COVID-19. With the Oncomine TCR Beta short-read assay, DNA from cultured CD4+ T cells was sequenced. One entry per CDR3 protein, called by TCRdb with MiXCR from the PCR reads. The data show some 20,000 distinct CDR3 sequences, with roughly 71% seen just once and roughly 7.5% held by the top ten. No antigen is known for these receptors. The treatment denotes: roughly 10-day PBMC culture with coronavirus spike peptide pools or control peptides (ViraFEST assay). The sequencing sample was made of CD4+ T cells from blood, cultured in vitro. The source is a human donor who had recovered from COVID-19.

The J gene is TRBJ2-3, the V gene TRBV5-1, with 10 bases identical to TRBD1. V was pared by 4 bases and J by 1 base, with 6 bases of the junction left unmatched. The CDR3 runs to 16 residues. Germline loops: CDR1 SGHRS, CDR2 YFSETQ. CDR3 protein: CASSMGQGTGTDTQYF. The CDR3 DNA reads as TGCGCCAGCAGCATGGGACAGGGGACCGGCACAGATACGCAGTATTTT.

The chain employs TRBV12-5 and TRBJ1-1; D gene ambiguous. This CDR3 spans 12 amino acids. CDR1 and CDR2 (germline): LGHNT, FRNRAP. The V end lost 5 bases, the J end lost 1 base, and 5 bases lay between the germline ends. The DNA of the CDR3 is TGTGCTAGTGGTAACCAGAACACTGAAGCTTTCTTT. Protein product: CASGNQNTEAFF.

This sequence joins TRBV10-3 and TRBJ1-4; D is possibly TRBD1 (6 bases). There are 13 residues in the CDR3. Germline V lookup: CDR1 ENHRY, CDR2 SYGVKD. V was shortened by 3 bases and J by 8 bases, with 10 bases between the two germline ends. The CDR3 region is CAISDVQGEKLFF. The CDR3 coding sequence is TGTGCCATCAGTGACGTACAGGGAGAAAAACTGTTTTTT.

The V gene is TRBV30, the J gene TRBJ1-1; D unresolved. V was shortened by 4 bases and J by 2 bases, with 8 bases between the two germline ends. Germline assignment: CDR1 GTSNPN and CDR2 SVGIG (reference sequence). The length of the CDR3 is 12 residues. This chain's CDR3 is CAWKKLNTEAFF. DNA of the CDR3: TGTGCCTGGAAAAAGCTTAACACTGAAGCTTTCTTT.

The chain carries TRBV5-4 and TRBJ1-6; D is perhaps TRBD1 (6 bases). In germline, CDR1 is SGHNT, CDR2 YYREEE (reference sequence). The germline V and J ends were trimmed by 0 bases and 5 bases, with 15 bases remaining between them. There are 17 residues in the CDR3. CDR3 residues: CASSLGGPASNNSPLHF. The CDR3 DNA reads as TGTGCCAGCAGCTTGGGGGGGCCAGCTAGCAATAATTCACCCCTCCACTTT.

This clonotype occurred once. V usage is TRBV18 and J usage is TRBJ2-2; D not certain. Between the trimmed V and J ends, which lost 3 bases and 4 bases, there was a span of 6 bases. Germline CDR1 is KGHSH and CDR2 is LQKENI. The CDR3 loop spans 13 amino acids. The CDR3 is CASSPESTGELFF. Written as DNA, the CDR3 is TGTGCCAGCTCACCGGAGAGCACCGGGGAGCTGTTTTTT.

The rearrangement joins TRBV7-2 to TRBJ1-1, with D possibly TRBD1 on 5 matching bases. CDR1 SGHTA and CDR2 FQGNSA come from the germline V gene. CDR3 length: 15 amino acids. Trimming left V 4 bases short and J 4 bases short, with 16 bases between. Written as DNA, the CDR3 is TGTGCCAGCAGCTCCGGGGGAGGGGTTGGCACTGAAGCTTTCTTT. This codes for CASSSGGGVGTEAFF.

The rearrangement uses TRBV19 and TRBJ1-1; TRBD1 agrees at 8 bases. Germline CDR1 reads LNHDA; CDR2 reads SQIVND (reference sequence). There are 16 residues in the CDR3. The V gene end was trimmed by 5 bases and the J gene end by 4 bases; junction bases not matched to a gene: 12. CDR3 sequence (DNA): TGTGCCAGTAGTGCTAGGGCAGGGGGCTCGGTCACTGAAGCTTTCTTT. Translating it yields CASSARAGGSVTEAFF.